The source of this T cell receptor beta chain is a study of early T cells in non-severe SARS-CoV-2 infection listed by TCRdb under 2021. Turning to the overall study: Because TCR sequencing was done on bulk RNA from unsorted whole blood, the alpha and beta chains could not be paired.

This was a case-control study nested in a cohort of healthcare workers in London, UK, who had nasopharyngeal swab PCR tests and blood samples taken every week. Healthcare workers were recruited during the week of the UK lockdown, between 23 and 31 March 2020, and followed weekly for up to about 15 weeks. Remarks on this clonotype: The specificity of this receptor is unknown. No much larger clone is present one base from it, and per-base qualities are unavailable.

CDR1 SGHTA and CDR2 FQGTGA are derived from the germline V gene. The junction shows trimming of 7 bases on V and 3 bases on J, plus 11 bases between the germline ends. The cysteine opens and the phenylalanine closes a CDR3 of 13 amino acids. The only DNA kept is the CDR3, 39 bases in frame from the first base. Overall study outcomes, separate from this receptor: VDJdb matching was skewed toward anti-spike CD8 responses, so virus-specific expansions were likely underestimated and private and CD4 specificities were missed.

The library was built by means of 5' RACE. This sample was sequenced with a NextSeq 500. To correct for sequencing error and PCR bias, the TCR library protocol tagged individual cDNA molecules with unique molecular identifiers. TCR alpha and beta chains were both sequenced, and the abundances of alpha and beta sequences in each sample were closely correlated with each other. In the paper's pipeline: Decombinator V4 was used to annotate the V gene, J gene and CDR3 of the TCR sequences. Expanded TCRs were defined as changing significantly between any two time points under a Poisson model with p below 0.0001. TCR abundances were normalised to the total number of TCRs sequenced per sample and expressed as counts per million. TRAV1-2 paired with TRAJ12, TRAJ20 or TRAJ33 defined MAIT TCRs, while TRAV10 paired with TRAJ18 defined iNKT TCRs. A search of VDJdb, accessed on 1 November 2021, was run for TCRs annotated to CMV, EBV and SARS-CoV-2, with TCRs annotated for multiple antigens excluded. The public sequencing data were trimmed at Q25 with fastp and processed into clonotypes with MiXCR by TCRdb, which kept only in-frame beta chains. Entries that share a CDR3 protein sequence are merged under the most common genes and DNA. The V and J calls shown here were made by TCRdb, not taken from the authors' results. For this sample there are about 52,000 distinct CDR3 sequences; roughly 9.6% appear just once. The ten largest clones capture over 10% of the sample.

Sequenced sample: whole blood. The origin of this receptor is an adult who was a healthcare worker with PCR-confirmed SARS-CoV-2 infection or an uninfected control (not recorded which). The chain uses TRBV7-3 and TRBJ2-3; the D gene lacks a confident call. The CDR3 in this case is CASTRDTTDTQYF. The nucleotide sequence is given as TGTGCCAGCACACGAGACACGACAGATACGCAGTATTTT.